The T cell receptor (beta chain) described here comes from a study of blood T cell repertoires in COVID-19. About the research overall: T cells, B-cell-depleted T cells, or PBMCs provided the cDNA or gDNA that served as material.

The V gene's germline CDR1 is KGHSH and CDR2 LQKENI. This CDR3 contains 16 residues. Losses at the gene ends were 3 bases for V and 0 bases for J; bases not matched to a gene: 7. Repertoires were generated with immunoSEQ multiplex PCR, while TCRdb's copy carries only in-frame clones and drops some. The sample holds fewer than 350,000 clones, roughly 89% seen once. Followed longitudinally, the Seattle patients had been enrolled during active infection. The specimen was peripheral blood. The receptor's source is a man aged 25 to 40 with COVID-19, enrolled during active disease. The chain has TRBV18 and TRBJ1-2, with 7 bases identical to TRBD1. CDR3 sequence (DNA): TGTGCCAGCTCACCCGGACAGGAAGGGGCTAACTATGGCTACACCTTC. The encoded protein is CASSPGQEGANYGYTF. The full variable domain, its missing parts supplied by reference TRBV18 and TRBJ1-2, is NAGVMQNPRHLVRRRGQEARLRCSPMKGHSHVYWYRQLPEEGLKFMVYLQKENIIDESGMPKERFSAEFPKEGPSILRIQQVVRGDSAAYFCASSPGQEGANYGYTFGSGTRLTVV.